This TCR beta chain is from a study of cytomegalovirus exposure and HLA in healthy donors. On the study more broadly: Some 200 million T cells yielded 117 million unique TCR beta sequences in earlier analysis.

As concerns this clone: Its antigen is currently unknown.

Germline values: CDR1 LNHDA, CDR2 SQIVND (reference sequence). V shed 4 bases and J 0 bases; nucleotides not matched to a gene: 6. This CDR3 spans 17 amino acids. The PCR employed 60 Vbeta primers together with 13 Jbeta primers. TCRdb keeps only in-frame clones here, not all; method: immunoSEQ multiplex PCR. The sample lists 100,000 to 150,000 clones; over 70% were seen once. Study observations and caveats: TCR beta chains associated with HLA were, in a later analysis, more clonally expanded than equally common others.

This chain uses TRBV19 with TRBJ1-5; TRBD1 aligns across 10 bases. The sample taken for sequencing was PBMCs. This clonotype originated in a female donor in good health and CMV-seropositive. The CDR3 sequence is CASSSGQGGPSNQPQHF. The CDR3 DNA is TGTGCCAGTAGTAGCGGACAGGGGGGCCCTAGCAATCAGCCCCAGCATTTT.